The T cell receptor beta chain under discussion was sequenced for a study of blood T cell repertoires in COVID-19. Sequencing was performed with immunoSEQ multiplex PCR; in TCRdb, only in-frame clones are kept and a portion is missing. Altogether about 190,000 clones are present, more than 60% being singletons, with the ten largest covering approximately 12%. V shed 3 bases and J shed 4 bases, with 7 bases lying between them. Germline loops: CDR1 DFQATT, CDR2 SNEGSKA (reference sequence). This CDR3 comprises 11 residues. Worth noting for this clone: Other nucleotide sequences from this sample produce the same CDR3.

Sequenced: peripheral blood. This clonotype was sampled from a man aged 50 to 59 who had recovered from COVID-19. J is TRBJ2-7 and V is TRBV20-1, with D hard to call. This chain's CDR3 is CSASRGYEQYF. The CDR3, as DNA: TGCAGTGCTAGTAGAGGATACGAGCAGTACTTC.